Listed below are T cell receptor beta chains from one sample, sequenced in a study of T cells after yellow fever vaccination. Each CDR3 protein is one row after TCRdb ran MiXCR on the 5' RACE reads. The sample contains some 260,000 distinct CDR3 sequences, about 5.2% of which appear only once. The sequenced sample was CD4+ T cells sorted from PBMCs, obtained on the day of the yellow fever booster vaccination. The receptors originated from a man aged 18 to 29 who received the YFV17D yellow fever vaccine. Each CDR3 is given with its conserved first and last residue. Clone size is not always given. Where it is, it says once, few, many or a class for expanded clones.

J gene: TRBJ1-5
clone size: many
V gene: TRBV7-2
CDR3 protein: CASSLNWGGQPQHF

J gene: TRBJ2-6
clone size: many
V gene: TRBV4-2
CDR3 protein: CASSSSGGASGANVLTF

J gene: TRBJ2-5
clone size: many
V gene: TRBV5-1
CDR3 protein: CASSPGTSGYQETQYF

J gene: TRBJ1-6
clone size: few
V gene: TRBV7-2
CDR3 protein: CASTRPGTSPLPLHF

J gene: TRBJ2-5
clone size: -
V gene: TRBV5-1
CDR3 protein: CASSLGTGAETQYF

J gene: TRBJ2-5
clone size: few
V gene: TRBV6-5
CDR3 protein: CASSPGTQVGGTQYF

J gene: TRBJ2-2
clone size: many
V gene: TRBV3-1
CDR3 protein: CASSLRTGGTGELFF

J gene: TRBJ2-1
clone size: -
V gene: TRBV29-1
CDR3 protein: CSVALHGSYNEQFF

J gene: TRBJ2-3
clone size: many
V gene: TRBV5-1
CDR3 protein: CASSLGAGDSKDTQYF

J gene: TRBJ1-2
clone size: few
V gene: TRBV11-2
CDR3 protein: CASSSPRRGRDYGYTF

J gene: TRBJ1-4
clone size: many
V gene: TRBV6-5
CDR3 protein: CASSSDRGIGKLFF

J gene: TRBJ1-4
clone size: few
V gene: TRBV5-6
CDR3 protein: CASSPQENEKLFF

J gene: TRBJ2-5
clone size: few
V gene: TRBV7-2
CDR3 protein: CASSLWDREVPQYF

J gene: TRBJ1-4
clone size: few
V gene: TRBV27
CDR3 protein: CASSPLGTGRATNEKLFF

J gene: TRBJ2-2
clone size: -
V gene: TRBV5-6
CDR3 protein: CASSQPGQLNTGELFF

J gene: TRBJ2-7
clone size: many
V gene: TRBV5-5
CDR3 protein: CASRKGQASYEQYF

J gene: TRBJ1-1
clone size: many
V gene: TRBV5-1
CDR3 protein: CASSVDRANTEAFF

J gene: TRBJ1-1
clone size: many
V gene: TRBV5-4
CDR3 protein: CASSSTANTEAFF

J gene: TRBJ2-3
clone size: -
V gene: TRBV9
CDR3 protein: CASSVWVDTQYF

J gene: TRBJ2-3
clone size: once
V gene: TRBV5-1
CDR3 protein: CASGEGLAGGDTQYF

J gene: TRBJ2-1
clone size: many
V gene: TRBV11-1
CDR3 protein: CASSFRDNEQFF

J gene: TRBJ2-3
clone size: few
V gene: TRBV7-9
CDR3 protein: CASSLQGPSTDTQYF

J gene: TRBJ2-3
clone size: -
V gene: TRBV25-1
CDR3 protein: CASSEYMTTSGRRPGTQYF

J gene: TRBJ2-7
clone size: -
V gene: TRBV27
CDR3 protein: CASTRGPTYEQYF

J gene: TRBJ1-1
clone size: few
V gene: TRBV5-6
CDR3 protein: CASSSGTGEAFF

J gene: TRBJ1-2
clone size: many
V gene: TRBV20-1
CDR3 protein: CSAIPRTGGGFGYTF

J gene: TRBJ2-2
clone size: many
V gene: TRBV15
CDR3 protein: CATSTKQGGDTGELFF

J gene: TRBJ2-7
clone size: -
V gene: TRBV12-3/TRBV12-4
CDR3 protein: CASSSGQGLLSEQYF

J gene: TRBJ2-2
clone size: -
V gene: TRBV7-9
CDR3 protein: CASSSPGFRELFF

J gene: TRBJ2-3
clone size: many
V gene: TRBV7-2
CDR3 protein: CASSPALAGGQDTQYF

J gene: TRBJ2-6
clone size: -
V gene: TRBV6-1
CDR3 protein: CASMSSGANVLTF

J gene: TRBJ1-4
clone size: -
V gene: TRBV10-3
CDR3 protein: CAISNSQTGEKLFF

J gene: TRBJ2-1
clone size: -
V gene: TRBV6-1
CDR3 protein: CASSEAGQGSEQFF

J gene: TRBJ1-1
clone size: few
V gene: TRBV7-9
CDR3 protein: CASSSRGGSGRTEAFF

J gene: TRBJ1-2
clone size: -
V gene: TRBV7-2
CDR3 protein: CASSWDRDGGYTF

J gene: TRBJ2-5
clone size: many
V gene: TRBV29-1
CDR3 protein: CSVGGLETQYF

J gene: TRBJ1-2
clone size: few
V gene: TRBV11-2
CDR3 protein: CASSSYGYTF

J gene: TRBJ2-3
clone size: -
V gene: TRBV18
CDR3 protein: CASSPPNRADTQYF

J gene: TRBJ2-3
clone size: few
V gene: TRBV5-1
CDR3 protein: CASTFSGGSDTQYF

J gene: TRBJ1-2
clone size: few
V gene: TRBV2
CDR3 protein: CASCDRVDGYTF

J gene: TRBJ1-1
clone size: few
V gene: TRBV29-1
CDR3 protein: CSVDRQANTEAFF

J gene: TRBJ1-3
clone size: few
V gene: TRBV4-2
CDR3 protein: CASSEPGNTIYF

J gene: TRBJ1-6
clone size: few
V gene: TRBV20-1
CDR3 protein: CSSRGMNNSPLHF

J gene: TRBJ2-3
clone size: many
V gene: TRBV7-2
CDR3 protein: CASSFKGGSDTQYF